This T cell receptor beta chain was sequenced during a study of OX40 agonist ivuxolimab in advanced cancers. Background on the study: There were three patients with partial responses, one having hepatocellular carcinoma and two cutaneous melanoma. Notes on the study in general: The 0.1-3.0 mg/kg partial responders had among the lowest clonal expansion. Researchers did not establish what antigens the expanded peripheral T cells target.

The table lists this clone with a count of one. Its antigen is undetermined. Systemic immunosuppression or autoimmune disease history was grounds to exclude patients. The CDR3 length is 15 residues. The ends were cut back, 4 bases at V and 1 base at J, with 11 bases in the middle. CDR1 and CDR2 (germline): SGHAT, FQNNGV. Assay: immunoSEQ multiplex PCR; the TCRdb copy retains only in-frame clones and omits some. Among about 78,000 clones, roughly 93% were seen once, and the ten largest hold roughly 2.8%. Material: CD4+ or CD8+ T cells sorted from blood, obtained in a trial of the OX40 agonist ivuxolimab. The source of this sequence is an adult with an advanced solid tumor such as melanoma, head and neck, liver or kidney cancer. This chain links TRBV11-2 with TRBJ2-4, with D perhaps matching TRBD2 (6 bases). The CDR3 region is CASSSLRDAKNIQYF. CDR3 bases: TGTGCCAGCAGCTCCCTGCGGGACGCCAAAAACATTCAGTACTTC.